These T cell receptor beta chains were read from a single sample in a study of blood T cell repertoires in COVID-19. This table comes from immunoSEQ multiplex PCR, and its TCRdb copy is limited to in-frame clones, with some not included. In the table there are around 130,000 clones, less than 90% of which are singletons. The material sequenced was PBMCs or T cells enriched from blood (not recorded which). The receptors here all came from a man under 40 who had recovered from COVID-19. Both conserved end residues are part of each CDR3. The D gene is left open where the match is weak. Clone size appears in some rows only: once, few, many, or a class for an expanded clone.

-	TRBV7-9	-	TRBJ1-4	TGTGCCAGCAGCTTAGAGGTAGGGGATAATGATGGAAAACTGTTTTTT	CASSLEVGDNDGKLFF
-	TRBV27	-	TRBJ2-5	TGTGCCAGCAGTTTAAGGGGCGTGGAGACCCAGTACTTC	CASSLRGVETQYF
-	TRBV11-3	-	TRBJ2-2	TGTGCCAGCAGCTCCCGACATGGATTTGGGGAGCTGTTTTTT	CASSSRHGFGELFF
-	TRBV5-1	-	TRBJ1-4	TGCGCCAGCAGCACGGCCCCAGGGTCAACTAATGAAAAACTGTTTTTT	CASSTAPGSTNEKLFF
-	TRBV10-3	TRBD1	TRBJ1-1	TGTGCCATCAGACCGGGACAGGGGTACACTGAAGCTTTCTTT	CAIRPGQGYTEAFF
-	TRBV19	-	TRBJ1-1	TGTGCCAGTAGCAATGGACAGTCGAACACTGAAGCTTTCTTT	CASSNGQSNTEAFF
-	TRBV5-6	-	TRBJ2-7	TGTGCCAGCAGCTCTTACACGTACGAGCAGTACTTC	CASSSYTYEQYF
-	TRBV7-8	-	TRBJ2-2	TGTGCCAGCAGCTTAGTTTTTGGGTCTAGGACCGGGGAGCTGTTTTTT	CASSLVFGSRTGELFF
once	TRBV4-1	-	TRBJ2-5	TGCGCCAGCAGCCAAGAGGGACTCGCAGAAGAGACCCAGTACTTC	CASSQEGLAEETQYF
-	TRBV2	-	TRBJ1-1	TGTGCCAGCAGTGGGTACAGGGAAGCTTTCTTT	CASSGYREAFF
-	TRBV11-2	-	TRBJ1-1	TGTGCCAGCAGCTTAGACTTGGGTACCGGGGCTTTCTTT	CASSLDLGTGAFF
-	TRBV9	-	TRBJ2-7	TGTGCCAGCAGCCCAGAGACCTTTAGTGGGGCCGAGCAGTACTTC	CASSPETFSGAEQYF
once	TRBV7-9	TRBD2	TRBJ2-3	TGTGCCAGCAGCCCGTCTTGGAGCGGGAGTAGAAGTGGTCCAGATACGCAGTATTTT	CASSPSWSGSRSGPDTQYF
-	TRBV6-5	-	TRBJ1-2	TGTGCCAGCAGTTTGAGGACACTCCAGGCAGTCTATGGCTACACCTTC	CASSLRTLQAVYGYTF
-	TRBV21-1	-	TRBJ1-1	TGTGCCAGCACCCCAGGAGGAGGGAACACTGAAGCTTTCTTT	CASTPGGGNTEAFF
-	TRBV24-1	TRBD2	TRBJ2-2	TGTGCCACCAGCGCGGGACTAGCGGGAGCCGGGGAGCTGTTTTTT	CATSAGLAGAGELFF
once	TRBV7-2	-	TRBJ2-1	TGTGCCAGCCGGGAAACGGGGGGCGCCTACAATGAGCAGTTCTTC	CASRETGGAYNEQFF
-	TRBV5-1	-	TRBJ1-4	TGCGCCAGCAGCACGGAGGGGGGGAAGACTGAAAAACTGTTTTTT	CASSTEGGKTEKLFF
-	TRBV2	-	TRBJ2-1	TGTGCCAGCAGTGACAAACGCCTAGGGGTCAATGAGCAGTTCTTC	CASSDKRLGVNEQFF
-	TRBV5-5	-	TRBJ1-4	TGTGCCATTTACAGCGGGGAGGTCCCAACTAATGAAAAACTGTTTTTT	CAIYSGEVPTNEKLFF
-	TRBV10-1	TRBD2	TRBJ2-3	TGCGCCAGCAGTGAGTCGATTAGCGGGGGGGGGACAGATACGCAGTATTTT	CASSESISGGGTDTQYF
-	TRBV30	-	TRBJ2-6	TGTGCCTGGGTCAAGCGGAGCTCTGGGGCCAACGTCCTGACTTTC	CAWVKRSSGANVLTF
-	TRBV25-1	TRBD1	TRBJ1-4	TGTGCCAGCAGTGACCATGACAGGGGCCGAGAACTGTTTTTT	CASSDHDRGRELFF